This T cell receptor beta chain was identified during a study of T cell repertoires in cytomegalovirus infection. Across the whole study: Public TCR beta signatures marked donors with CMV infection and the matching HLA. Overall study findings and caveats: Dominating the ex vivo response were TCR beta clonotypes that were CMV-specific and HLA-C-restricted.

This clonotype was recorded many times. Its matching antigen is unknown. At one boundary the junction diverges from the germline segment, which might be a read error. TCRdb analysed the reads with MiXCR anew, one entry per CDR3 protein. This table has more than 400,000 distinct CDR3 sequences, less than 30% appearing once. The CDR3 totals 15 residues. CDR1 is SGHTA and CDR2 is FQGNSA in the germline V gene. The chain uses TRBV7-2 and TRBJ2-7; 7 bases are shared with TRBD2. Specimen: PBMCs. The source of this sequence is a human donor in good health (CMV status not recorded). Some clones in this sample may be carry-over from other donors' samples. The CDR3 is CASSLAAGEGYEQYF. CDR3 DNA sequence: TGTGCCAGCAGCCTAGCGGCCGGGGAAGGCTACGAGCAGTACTTC.